This TCR beta chain was sequenced for a study of shared clonotypes between healthy human individuals. Between the trimmed V and J ends, which lost 1 base and 2 bases, there was a span of 13 bases. The CDR3 sequence is 15 residues long. CDR1 is SGDLS, CDR2 YYNGEE, per germline. About this clone itself: The antigen is unknown.

Study results and limitations: Generally, naive subsets (rather than memory subsets) showed larger estimated richness. Naive CD4 clonotypes were shared across a handful of donors at about 5.3%.

CD45RO-negative CD8 cells positively selected for CCR7 made up the naive population, which excluded terminally differentiated effector memory CD45RA+ cells. The study drew its donors from healthy HIV-negative adults without recent acute infections or vaccinations. The assay was carried out at the deep level. Profiled with immunoSEQ multiplex PCR; TCRdb holds only in-frame clones, not every one. The sample lists some 2 million clones; about 94% were seen once. The sample taken for sequencing was naive CD8+ T cells sorted from blood. The V and J genes are TRBV9 and TRBJ2-7; D not resolved. This TCR came from a young man in good health. In DNA, the CDR3 is TGTGCCAGCAGCGTATCAGACGGACCCACCTACGAGCAGTACTTC. As protein: CASSVSDGPTYEQYF.